The rows below give T cell receptor beta chains drawn from one sample of a study of blood T cell repertoires in COVID-19. The method was immunoSEQ multiplex PCR; TCRdb's version includes in-frame clones alone and lacks a portion of them. The table includes some 350,000 clones, around 90% detected once. Sequenced material: peripheral blood. The receptors derive from a woman between 18 and 29 years old who had recovered from COVID-19. Both conserved end residues are part of each CDR3. The order of the fields is CDR3 protein, CDR3 DNA, CDR3 length, V gene, D gene, clone size, J gene. A D gene is named only where the DNA matches it firmly. Not every row has a clone size; where given, it reads once, few, many or a size class.

CASSLGSDRGPLVAFF | TGTGCCAGCAGCTTAGGTTCCGACAGGGGGCCTCTGGTAGCTTTCTTT | 16 | TRBV11-3 | TRBD1 | . | TRBJ1-1
CASSSRDRVYGYTF | TGTGCCAGCAGTTCCCGGGACAGGGTATATGGCTACACCTTC | 14 | TRBV6-2/TRBV6-3 | TRBD1 | . | TRBJ1-2
CATSEPGQGNQPQHF | TGTGCCACCAGTGAACCGGGACAGGGGAATCAGCCCCAGCATTTT | 15 | TRBV24-1 | TRBD1 | . | TRBJ1-5
CSVEVPLAREQFF | TGCAGCGTTGAAGTACCGTTAGCTAGGGAGCAGTTCTTC | 13 | TRBV29-1 | . | . | TRBJ2-1
CASSLAGRNTGELFF | TGTGCCAGCAGCTTGGCGGGAAGGAACACCGGGGAGCTGTTTTTT | 15 | TRBV5-4 | . | . | TRBJ2-2
CASSSKKLAGGVRTQYF | TGTGCCAGCAGCAGTAAGAAACTAGCGGGAGGGGTGCGGACCCAGTACTTC | 17 | TRBV21-1 | . | . | TRBJ2-5
CASSLNRLAGTEAFF | TGTGCCAGCAGCTTAAATCGGCTGGCAGGGACTGAAGCTTTCTTT | 15 | TRBV7-2 | . | once | TRBJ1-1
CASSLEGTGGSAGELFF | TGTGCCAGCAGCTTAGAGGGGACAGGGGGCTCAGCCGGGGAGCTGTTTTTT | 17 | TRBV7-2 | TRBD1 | . | TRBJ2-2
CASSRARLDLYEQFF | TGTGCCAGCAGCCGCGCCCGACTAGATTTATATGAGCAGTTCTTC | 15 | TRBV6-6 | . | . | TRBJ2-1
CASTLSVLRAGNTGELFF | TGCGCCAGCACCTTATCGGTCCTTCGGGCGGGGAACACCGGGGAGCTGTTTTTT | 18 | TRBV4-1 | . | . | TRBJ2-2
CASSYFSPQGNPYNEQFF | TGTGCCAGCAGTTATTTTAGCCCGCAGGGGAACCCCTACAATGAGCAGTTCTTC | 18 | TRBV6-2/TRBV6-3 | . | once | TRBJ2-1
CASSSPGTGGGDTQYF | TGCGCCAGCAGCTCACCCGGGACAGGGGGCGGAGATACGCAGTATTTT | 16 | TRBV5-1 | TRBD1 | . | TRBJ2-3
CASGDRGLGQPQHF | TGTGCCAGCGGAGACAGGGGGCTCGGTCAGCCCCAGCATTTT | 14 | TRBV9 | TRBD1 | . | TRBJ1-5
CASSADRVKLFF | TGTGCCAGCAGTGCGGACAGGGTGAAACTGTTTTTT | 12 | TRBV7-9 | TRBD1 | . | TRBJ1-4
CSVEDLKNTEAFF | TGCAGCGTTGAAGATCTTAAGAACACTGAAGCTTTCTTT | 13 | TRBV29-1 | . | once | TRBJ1-1
CASSSRIRFGGTDNEQFF | TGTGCCAGCAGCTCCAGAATACGATTCGGGGGGACCGACAATGAGCAGTTCTTC | 18 | TRBV7-8 | TRBD2 | . | TRBJ2-1
CASSIDHGKSLAGNTIYF | TGTGCCAGTAGTATAGACCACGGGAAGAGTTTAGCTGGAAACACCATATATTTT | 18 | TRBV19 | . | . | TRBJ1-3
CASSQVGGAPNTEAFF | TGTGCCAGCAGCCAAGTTGGAGGGGCCCCGAACACTGAAGCTTTCTTT | 16 | TRBV14 | . | . | TRBJ1-1
CASSPLSSGSFGETQYF | TGTGCCAGCAGTCCCCTATCAAGCGGGAGTTTTGGAGAGACCCAGTACTTC | 17 | TRBV27 | TRBD2 | . | TRBJ2-5
CASSLGRAGPYNEQFF | TGTGCCAGCAGCTTAGGTAGGGCAGGGCCATACAATGAGCAGTTCTTC | 16 | TRBV7-9 | . | once | TRBJ2-1
CASSSRGLGYSAQYF | TGTGCCAGCAGTTCGAGGGGACTAGGATACAGCGCGCAGTATTTT | 15 | TRBV6-2/TRBV6-3 | TRBD2 | once | TRBJ2-3
CASSLAVERNTEAFF | TGTGCCAGCAGCTTAGCGGTTGAGAGGAACACTGAAGCTTTCTTT | 15 | TRBV7-2 | . | . | TRBJ1-1
CASSLGPSSYNEQFF | TGTGCCAGCAGCTTAGGGCCTAGCTCCTACAATGAGCAGTTCTTC | 15 | TRBV7-2 | . | . | TRBJ2-1
CASSVEGQGVEAFF | TGTGCCAGCAGTGTAGAAGGGCAGGGGGTTGAAGCTTTCTTT | 14 | TRBV2 | TRBD1 | . | TRBJ1-1
CASSPGTGITNEQFF | TGCGCCAGCAGTCCCGGGACAGGGATAACCAATGAGCAGTTCTTC | 15 | TRBV10-2 | TRBD1 | . | TRBJ2-1
CASDQYSGTGRRIVNTIYF | TGTGCAAGTGATCAGTATTCAGGGACAGGAAGGAGGATAGTGAACACCATATATTTT | 19 | TRBV12-2 | . | . | TRBJ1-3
CASSQAGSNTGELFF | TGTGCCAGCAGCCAAGCGGGGTCTAACACCGGGGAGCTGTTTTTT | 15 | TRBV7-7 | TRBD2 | . | TRBJ2-2
CASSGRAGETQYF | TGTGCCAGTAGCGGGAGGGCCGGGGAGACCCAGTACTTC | 13 | TRBV3-1/TRBV3-2 | TRBD2 | . | TRBJ2-5
CARPTRQGNTEAFF | TGTGCCAGACCGACCCGACAGGGGAACACTGAAGCTTTCTTT | 14 | TRBV2 | TRBD1 | . | TRBJ1-1
CASSAEGLSNDETQYF | TGTGCCAGCAGTGCCGAGGGACTTTCCAATGACGAGACCCAGTACTTC | 16 | TRBV27 | . | . | TRBJ2-5
CASSLFSGDTEAFF | TGTGCCAGCAGTTTATTTTCAGGGGACACTGAAGCTTTCTTT | 14 | TRBV27 | . | once | TRBJ1-1